This TCR beta chain was recorded in a study of vaccination effects on CD4 cells after COVID-19. The overall study: All study participants received two doses of BNT162b2 or mRNA-1273 vaccine.

On this clone: The target antigen is unknown.

The method was immunoSEQ multiplex PCR; TCRdb's version includes in-frame clones alone and lacks a portion of them. The sample yields around 40,000 clones, 65% to 70% seen once. V was trimmed by 6 bases and J by 0 bases, leaving 6 bases between them. The length of the CDR3 is 12 residues. Germline CDR1 reads SGHRS; CDR2 reads YFSETQ. With approximately ten days of culture completed, CD4+ T cells were isolated. Cells had half their medium changed to IL-2 medium on days 3 and 7. The specimen was CD4+ T cells from PBMCs cultured without peptide, collected before COVID-19 vaccination. This chain joins TRBV5-1 and TRBJ2-5, with D unresolved. This receptor was identified in a human donor who received a COVID-19 vaccine. The CDR3 region has the DNA TGCGCCAGCACAGAGGACCAAGAGACCCAGTACTTC. It translates to CASTEDQETQYF.